Presented here are 17 T cell receptor beta chains from one specimen sequenced in a study of tumor-infiltrating lymphocytes in primary liver carcinoma. The template, about 510 ng total RNA, yielded TCR beta cDNA made with a constant-region primer. Three nested multiplex PCR rounds, a slightly modified ARM-PCR method, built the TCR beta libraries. TRBV1-TRBV30 forward primers paired with a C-beta reverse primer were used in the first two PCR rounds, which ran approximately 10 cycles each. In TCRdb, the multiplex PCR reads were re-called with MiXCR into one record per CDR3 protein. Among approximately 99,000 distinct CDR3 sequences listed, 55% to 75% were seen once. RNA and DNA were co-extracted from around 20-30 mg of unsorted bulk tissue. Sequenced: liver tumor tissue from sampling region 5. The subset was: tumor region T5, tumor centre. Receptor source: a woman aged 55-69 years with primary liver carcinoma and hepatitis B virus infection.

Notes on this clonotype: A much larger clone differs from this one at a single base, so this may be a read error. V gene TRBV5-4 combines with J gene TRBJ2-5, with 11 nucleotides matching TRBD2. Per the germline V gene, CDR1 is SGHNT and CDR2 is YYREEE (reference sequence). The V and J ends lost 4 bases and 6 bases, in that order; junction bases with no gene match: 8. This CDR3 has 15 residues. The CDR3 region is CASSAGLADQKTQYF. The CDR3 region has the DNA TGTGCCAGCAGCGCGGGACTAGCGGATCAAAAGACCCAGTACTTC.

The sample holds one count of this clonotype. Germline is not matched at one junction end, which may reflect a read error. The chain recombines TRBV11-1 with TRBJ2-1; D possibly matches TRBD1 or TRBD2 (6 bases each). Germline V lookup: CDR1 SGHAT, CDR2 FQDESV (reference sequence). The CDR3 extends over 15 amino acids. The CDR3 DNA reads TGTGTCAGCAGCTTAGGGGGGACGACCTATAATGAGCAGTCCTTC. Encoded protein: CVSSLGGTTYNEQSF. The variable domain in full, completed from reference TRBV11-1 and TRBJ2-1, reads EAEVAQSPRYKITEKSQAVAFWCDPISGHATLYWYRQILGQGPELLVQFQDESVVDDSQLPKDRFSAERLKGVDSTLKIQPAELGDSAMYLCVSSLGGTTYNEQSFGPGTRLTVL.

As to this clonotype: The junction departs from germline at one end; a sequencing error may be responsible. The V gene is TRBV29-1, the J gene TRBJ2-5, with D possibly TRBD2 on 5 matching bases. From germline, CDR1 is SQVTM and CDR2 ANQGSEA. The CDR3 consists of 13 residues. CDR3 region: CRVEGGSQETQYF. Written as DNA, the CDR3 is TGCAGGGTTGAGGGTGGGTCCCAAGAGACCCAGTACTTC.

Comments on this clonotype: One end of the junction is discordant with germline, which a read error may explain. The V and J genes are TRBV11-2 and TRBJ2-2, with D possibly being TRBD2 (5 bases). CDR1 is SGHAT, CDR2 FQNNGV, per germline. The CDR3 extends over 13 amino acids. The CDR3 is CPSSRERSGELLF. The CDR3 bases are TGTCCCAGCAGCCGAGAGAGGTCCGGGGAGCTGCTTTTT.

There are many counts of this clonotype. This chain links TRBV6-2 or TRBV6-3 with TRBJ2-1, with no clear D. V lost 8 bases to trimming and J lost 4 bases, with 21 bases between them. The length of the CDR3 is 16 residues. CDR1 and CDR2 (germline): MNHEY, SVGEGT. The CDR3 loop reads CASAVGSTRRYNEQFF. The CDR3 DNA reads TGTGCCAGCGCCGTAGGCAGCACCCGACGATACAATGAGCAGTTCTTC.

With regard to this clonotype: The conserved phenylalanine or tryptophan is not found at the CDR3 terminus, so this likely reflects a read error. The V and J genes are TRBV11-2 and TRBJ2-5, with D hard to call. CDR1 SGHAT and CDR2 FQNNGV come from the germline V gene. The CDR3 sequence is 11 residues long. V lost 5 bases and J lost 2, with 3 bases in between. Written as DNA, the CDR3 is TGTGCCAGCAGCCCGCAAGAGACCCAGTACATT. Protein sequence: CASSPQETQYI.

This clonotype was observed many times. V usage is TRBV7-2 and J usage is TRBJ1-1, with 8 bases matching TRBD1. The CDR3 totals 16 residues. Per the germline V gene, CDR1 is SGHTA and CDR2 is FQGNSA. Unmatched junction bases numbered 6, after V lost 1 base and J lost 2 bases. DNA for the CDR3: TGTGCCAGCAGCTTAGGGACAGGGAGGGGTAACACTGAAGCTTTCTTT. This gives the protein CASSLGTGRGNTEAFF.

This clonotype appeared many times. This sequence joins TRBV30 and TRBJ2-2; D is uncertain. The CDR3 runs 12 residues. Looked up from germline, CDR1 is GTSNPN and CDR2 is SVGIG (reference sequence). The germline V and J ends were trimmed by 4 bases and 0 bases, with 3 bases remaining between them. The CDR3 coding sequence is TGTGCCTGGACTGCGAACACCGGGGAGCTGTTTTTT. Residues: CAWTANTGELFF.

Details on this clonotype: This CDR3 fails to terminate in the conserved phenylalanine or tryptophan, so it likely reflects a read error. The CDR3 loop is CASTRARGDYNEQFS. Here the CDR3 DNA reads TGTGCCAGCACCCGAGCCCGGGGCGACTACAATGAGCAGTTCTCC. The chain has TRBV12-3 or TRBV12-4 and TRBJ2-1; perhaps D is TRBD1 or TRBD2 (5 bases each). The V end lost 7 bases, the J end lost 3 bases, and 16 bases lay between the germline ends. The CDR3 is 15 residues long.

The chain uses TRBV11-1 and TRBJ2-1; D tentatively reads TRBD1 or TRBD2 (7 bases each). V dropped 5 bases and J dropped 6 bases, with 17 bases sitting between them. The CDR3 has 15 residues. Germline CDR1 SGHAT, CDR2 FQDESV (reference sequence). CDR3 in DNA: TGTGCCAGCAGCCTGGGGGAGGGGGCCTCCAATGAGCAGTTCTTC. It specifies CASSLGEGASNEQFF.

With respect to this clonotype: A read error is likely, as this CDR3 ends without the conserved phenylalanine or tryptophan. V is TRBV11-2 and J is TRBJ2-7; TRBD2 is a possible D gene (5 bases). Trimming shortened V by 0 bases and J by 2 bases, and 20 bases separated the two germline ends. The CDR3 sequence is 18 residues long. Germline CDR1 and CDR2: SGHAT and FQNNGV. CDR3 nucleotides: TGTGCCAGCAGCTTAGATTGTGTCAGTCTGGCGGGTCCCTACGAGCAGTACTCC. Translated: CASSLDCVSLAGPYEQYS.

As regards this clonotype: One junction end disagrees with the germline gene, perhaps due to a read error. The CDR3 sequence is CACSYSRAFTGACEQYF. The CDR3 DNA reads as TGTGCCTGCAGTTACTCGAGGGCCTTCACAGGCGCCTGCGAGCAGTACTTC. The rearrangement joins TRBV6-6 to TRBJ2-7; D is possibly TRBD1 or TRBD2 (5 bases each). Germline CDR1 and CDR2: MNHNY and SVGAGI (reference sequence). The CDR3 spans 17 residues.

Note on this clonotype: This likely comes from a read error, as the CDR3 has no conserved phenylalanine or tryptophan at its end. The rearrangement links TRBV6-2 or TRBV6-3 to TRBJ2-3, with D unclear. CDR3 length: 13 residues. Germline CDR1 and CDR2: MNHEY and SVGEGT. The CDR3 spells CGSSYADVVTQYL. The CDR3 region has the DNA TGTGGCAGCAGTTACGCTGACGTGGTTACGCAGTATCTT.

Points on this clonotype: The junction does not match germline at one end; this may be a read error. This chain links TRBV6-2 or TRBV6-3 with TRBJ2-1; D possibly corresponds to TRBD2 (5 bases). CDR1 and CDR2 from the germline V gene are MNHEY and SVGEGT. CDR3 size: 13 residues. The CDR3 coding sequence is TGTACCAGCTGTTGGTCAGCGGCAAATGAGCAGTTCTTC. Protein: CTSCWSAANEQFF.

Turning to this clonotype: At one end, the junction sequence differs from germline, possibly due to a read error. This chain connects TRBV12-3 or TRBV12-4 to TRBJ2-1; TRBD1 or TRBD2 may be the D gene (5 bases each). The CDR3 covers 16 residues. CDR3: CASSQSGTSGNNEQLF. CDR3 DNA: TGTGCCAGCAGTCAATCCGGGACCAGCGGTAACAATGAGCAGCTCTTC.

Regarding this clonotype: A much larger clone sits a single nucleotide away, making a read error possible. The J gene is TRBJ2-7, the V gene TRBV5-1; D ambiguous. This CDR3 is built from 14 residues. Germline V gives CDR1 SGHRS, CDR2 YFSETQ. CDR3 protein: CASSLQSRAYERYF. The CDR3 DNA reads as TGCGCCAGCAGTCTTCAGTCCCGTGCCTACGAGCGGTACTTC.

Comment on this clonotype: At one end the junction does not follow the germline gene, possibly because of a read error. The chain uses TRBV6-2 or TRBV6-3 and TRBJ2-7; maybe TRBD1 (6 bases). There are 14 residues in the CDR3. Per germline, CDR1 MNHEY and CDR2 SVGEGT. The CDR3 loop reads CASSFKGVSYEQCF. CDR3 coding DNA: TGTGCCAGCAGTTTCAAGGGGGTCTCCTACGAGCAGTGCTTC.